This T cell receptor beta chain originates from a study of T cell repertoires in aging, cancer and after chemotherapy. TRB rearrangements spanning V, D and J were amplified using mixed TRB-A/B primers. TCRdb fed the multiplex PCR reads into MiXCR, producing one record per CDR3 protein. The repertoire consists of more than 2,500 distinct CDR3 sequences, with around 39% occurring once and the leading ten covering more than 40%. This CDR3 comprises 15 residues. Per the germline V gene, CDR1 is MDHEN and CDR2 is SYDVKM. Trimming left V 3 bases short and J 1 base short, with 10 bases between. Amplification of TCR beta used genomic DNA extracted from peripheral blood.

Sequencing input: blood. The sequence was obtained from a human donor with a blood cancer. The gene calls are TRBV28 and TRBJ2-1; D is perhaps TRBD1 or TRBD2 (5 bases each). The CDR3 DNA sequence: TGTGCCAGCAGTTTGTGGGACCGATCCTACAATGAGCAGTTCTTC. Amino acids: CASSLWDRSYNEQFF.